Each of the 29 T cell receptor beta chains below was sequenced from the same sample in a study of blood T cell repertoires in COVID-19. Repertoires were generated with immunoSEQ multiplex PCR, while TCRdb's copy carries only in-frame clones and drops some. The table records fewer than 85,000 clones, approximately 83% of them present only once. Sequences were obtained from peripheral blood. All receptors derive from a man aged 25 to 45 with COVID-19, enrolled during active disease.

A few counts support this clone. The chain recombines TRBV28 with TRBJ1-1; perhaps TRBD1 as D (5 bases). Trimming pared 7 bases from V and 2 bases from J, leaving 8 bases between. This CDR3 is 12 amino acids long. Germline CDR1 MDHEN, CDR2 SYDVKM. The CDR3: CASTDSNTEAFF. CDR3 bases: TGTGCCAGCACCGACAGTAACACTGAAGCTTTCTTT.

This chain uses TRBV9 with TRBJ1-6, with D uncertain. Trimming took off 0 bases at V and 9 bases at J, with 13 bases between the two ends. The CDR3 is made up of 15 amino acids. CDR1 and CDR2 from the germline V gene are SGDLS and YYNGEE. For the CDR3, the DNA is TGTGCCAGCAGCGTAGCCGGGATATCGGCTTCACCCCTCCACTTT. It is translated as CASSVAGISASPLHF.

V gene TRBV28 combines with J gene TRBJ2-1, with D perhaps matching TRBD1 (6 bases). V lost 4 bases and J lost 3, with 13 bases in between. The CDR3 consists of 15 residues. Germline lookup yields CDR1 MDHEN and CDR2 SYDVKM. The CDR3 reads CASSYPGHYYNEQFF. CDR3 nucleotides: TGTGCCAGCAGTTACCCGGGACATTACTACAATGAGCAGTTCTTC. Filled out from reference TRBV28 and TRBJ2-1, the complete variable domain reads DVKVTQSSRYLVKRTGEKVFLECVQDMDHENMFWYRQDPGLGLRLIYFSYDVKMKEKGDIPEGYSVSREKKERFSLILESASTNQTSMYLCASSYPGHYYNEQFFGPGTRLTVL.

The J gene is TRBJ2-1, the V gene TRBV6-4; 7 nucleotides agree with TRBD2. The CDR3 is made up of 15 amino acids. The V gene's germline CDR1 is MRHNA and CDR2 SNTAGT. Trimming at V came to 4 bases and at J to 3 bases, leaving 6 bases not matched to a gene. The CDR3 sequence is CASSGSASGYNEQFF. In DNA form, the CDR3 reads TGTGCCAGCAGTGGTTCGGCTAGCGGCTACAATGAGCAGTTCTTC.

The CDR3 loop reads CASSESRYNQPQHF. DNA of the CDR3: TGTGCCAGTAGTGAGTCCAGGTACAATCAGCCCCAGCATTTT. V usage is TRBV19 and J usage is TRBJ1-5; the D is unclear. Germline assignment: CDR1 LNHDA and CDR2 SQIVND (reference sequence). Trimming cost V 5 bases and J 3 bases, with 11 bases left between them. CDR3 size: 14 residues.

The CDR3 spells CASSFGQGTDTQYF. In DNA, the CDR3 is TGTGCCAGCAGCTTCGGACAGGGTACAGATACGCAGTATTTT. This chain connects TRBV7-9 to TRBJ2-3, with 8 bases fitting TRBD1. Germline assignment: CDR1 SEHNR and CDR2 FQNEAQ (reference sequence). The CDR3 runs 14 residues. Germline trimming cut 3 bases from V and 3 bases from J; bases unmatched to any gene: 2.

The chain carries TRBV12-5 and TRBJ1-2; no definite D call. Germline CDR1 is LGHNT and CDR2 is FRNRAP. Trimming pared 2 bases from V and 0 bases from J, leaving 4 bases between. The CDR3 extends over 13 amino acids. CDR3 nucleotides: TGTGCTAGTGGTTTGCAGGCTAACTATGGCTACACCTTC. Protein sequence: CASGLQANYGYTF.

This chain connects TRBV4-1 to TRBJ2-6; the match to TRBD2 covers 12 bases. V lost 0 bases and J lost 1; bases outside the gene matches: 10. The length of the CDR3 is 21 residues. CDR1 and CDR2 (germline): MGHRA, YSYEKL. In nucleotides, the CDR3 is TGCGCCAGCAGCCAAGAGCGCAGACTAGCGGGAGAGGTTTCTGGGGCCAACGTCCTGACTTTC. Protein product: CASSQERRLAGEVSGANVLTF.

The chain is built from TRBV5-4 and TRBJ2-3, with a weak D call TRBD2 (6 bases). Trimming stripped 4 bases from V and 1 base from J, with 10 bases between. Germline lookup yields CDR1 SGHNT and CDR2 YYREEE (reference sequence). This CDR3 comprises 14 residues. In DNA, the CDR3 is TGTGCCAGCAGCCTGGAGCGGGGCACAGATACGCAGTATTTT. Translated: CASSLERGTDTQYF. Drawing the rest from reference TRBV5-4 and TRBJ2-3, the complete variable domain is ETGVTQSPTHLIKTRGQQVTLRCSSQSGHNTVSWYQQALGQGPQFIFQYYREEENGRGNFPPRFSGLQFPNYSSELNVNALELDDSALYLCASSLERGTDTQYFGPGTRLTVL.

V is TRBV6-5 and J is TRBJ1-1, with 7 bases identical to TRBD1. J was trimmed by 0 bases and V by 6 bases; bases with no gene match: 4. From germline, CDR1 is MNHEY and CDR2 SVGAGI. The CDR3 has 14 residues. The CDR3: CASSRDRMNTEAFF. For the CDR3, the DNA is TGTGCCAGCAGCCGGGACAGAATGAACACTGAAGCTTTCTTT.

The chain carries TRBV19 and TRBJ1-5, with a tentative D call TRBD1 (5 bases). The length of the CDR3 is 15 residues. Germline-derived CDR1 and CDR2 are LNHDA and SQIVND (reference sequence). V was pared by 8 bases and J by 2 bases, with 16 bases between. Here the CDR3 reads CASWVGGAGNQPQHF. The CDR3 nucleotides are TGTGCCAGTTGGGTCGGAGGGGCAGGCAATCAGCCCCAGCATTTT.

The J gene is TRBJ2-3, the V gene TRBV4-3, with D hard to call. Germline CDR1 LGHNA, CDR2 YSLEER. Trimming shortened V by 0 bases and J by 4 bases, and 5 bases separated the two germline ends. CDR3 length: 13 residues. Here the CDR3 DNA reads TGCGCCAGCAGCCAAGATTTCGCAGATACGCAGTATTTT. Translated, it gives CASSQDFADTQYF.

CDR3: CASSQAGDQPQHF. In DNA, the CDR3 is TGTGCCAGCAGTCAGGCGGGGGATCAGCCCCAGCATTTT. J is TRBJ1-5 and V is TRBV6-5; D may be TRBD1 (5 bases). The V gene lost 5 bases and the J gene lost 5 bases, with 10 bases spanning the gap. This CDR3 contains 13 residues. In germline, CDR1 is MNHEY, CDR2 SVGAGI.

The rearrangement links TRBV18 to TRBJ1-3; D not resolved. The CDR3 runs 15 residues. Between the trimmed V and J ends, which lost 0 bases and 0 bases, there was a span of 6 bases. Germline assignment: CDR1 KGHSH and CDR2 LQKENI. This CDR3 is CASSPPTLSGNTIYF. The CDR3, as DNA: TGTGCCAGCTCACCACCGACACTCTCTGGAAACACCATATATTTT.

The rearrangement joins TRBV2 to TRBJ2-2, with D possibly TRBD2 on 5 matching bases. Trimming stripped 8 bases from V and 2 bases from J, with 12 bases between. Germline CDR1 SNHLY, CDR2 FYNNEI. The CDR3 runs to 14 residues. The CDR3 coding sequence is TGTGCCAGCGGCCAGGAGGTAAACACCGGGGAGCTGTTTTTT. It is translated as CASGQEVNTGELFF.

V usage is TRBV5-4 and J usage is TRBJ2-3; 9 nucleotides agree with TRBD2. The length of the CDR3 is 18 residues. CDR1 is SGHNT and CDR2 is YYREEE in the germline V gene (reference sequence). V lost 2 bases to trimming and J lost 4 bases; unmatched junction nucleotides: 14. CDR3 residues: CASSLPAGGRSRADTQYF. For the CDR3, the DNA is TGTGCCAGCAGCTTACCAGCGGGAGGACGTTCCAGGGCAGATACGCAGTATTTT.

This chain connects TRBV3-1 (or the pseudogene TRBV3-2) to TRBJ1-2; TRBD1 agrees at 7 bases. The length of the CDR3 is 15 residues. Trimming cost V 3 bases and J 2 bases; bases outside gene matches: 6. Germline loops: CDR1 LGHDT, CDR2 YNNKEL (reference sequence). CDR3 in amino acids: CASSQAGTVNYGYTF. In DNA form, the CDR3 reads TGTGCCAGCAGCCAGGCCGGGACAGTGAACTATGGCTACACCTTC.

The chain combines TRBV3-1 (or the pseudogene TRBV3-2) with TRBJ2-2, with D perhaps TRBD2 (6 bases). The CDR3 consists of 18 residues. CDR1 and CDR2 (germline): LGHDT, YNNKEL (reference sequence). V lost 2 bases and J 4 bases, leaving 20 bases between the germline ends. The CDR3 loop is CASSQLFERGRTTGELFF. CDR3 coding DNA: TGTGCCAGCAGCCAATTGTTTGAAAGAGGGAGGACCACCGGGGAGCTGTTTTTT.

This clone was seen a handful of times. Other nucleotide sequences from this sample produce the same CDR3. The chain is built from TRBV7-9 and TRBJ1-4; 7 nucleotides match TRBD1. The length of the CDR3 is 14 residues. Unmatched junction bases numbered 4, after V lost 1 base and J lost 8 bases. Germline CDR1 SEHNR, CDR2 FQNEAQ (reference sequence). The CDR3 loop is CASSLVGTDEKLFF. CDR3 nucleotides: TGTGCCAGCAGCTTAGTTGGGACAGACGAAAAACTGTTTTTT.

A single count supports this clone. This chain uses TRBV6-5 with TRBJ1-5; unclear D gene. The CDR3 has 11 amino acids. The germline CDR1 and CDR2 sequences are MNHEY and SVGAGI. V was clipped by 6 bases and J by 4 bases, with 4 bases between them. In DNA form, the CDR3 reads TGTGCCAGCAGCCAAAATCAGCCCCAGCATTTT. This sequence encodes CASSQNQPQHF.

The chain employs TRBV6-5 and TRBJ1-1; D may be TRBD1 (5 bases). With 5 bases removed from V and 4 bases from J, the gap between germline ends came to 11 bases. Germline V gene sequence: CDR1 MNHEY, CDR2 SVGAGI. CDR3 length: 13 amino acids. CDR3 bases: TGTGCCAGCAGTCCCGGCAGGGCCACTGAAGCTTTCTTT. Translating it yields CASSPGRATEAFF.

The J gene is TRBJ2-5, the V gene TRBV9, with TRBD2 matching over 7 bases. CDR3 length equals 14 residues. Germline assignment: CDR1 SGDLS and CDR2 YYNGEE. J was trimmed by 5 bases and V by 4 bases; bases with no gene match: 8. The CDR3: CASSSYSGLETQYF. In nucleotides, the CDR3 is TGTGCCAGCAGCAGCTATAGCGGGTTGGAGACCCAGTACTTC. The full variable domain, with the rest looked up from reference TRBV9 and TRBJ2-5, is DSGVTQTPKHLITATGQRVTLRCSPRSGDLSVYWYQQSLDQGLQFLIQYYNGEERAKGNILERFSAQQFPDLHSELNLSSLELGDSALYFCASSSYSGLETQYFGPGTRLLVL.

V and J are TRBV28 and TRBJ1-5; no definite D call. Germline assignment: CDR1 MDHEN and CDR2 SYDVKM. The ends were cut back, 2 bases at V and 6 bases at J, with 5 bases in the middle. This CDR3 is built from 12 residues. DNA of the CDR3: TGTGCCAGCAGTTTAGTATTTCAGCCCCAGCATTTT. Translated: CASSLVFQPQHF.

This chain links TRBV2 with TRBJ2-5; D perhaps matches TRBD2 (5 bases). The CDR3 covers 14 residues. Trimming removed 2 bases at V and 1 base at J, with 8 bases between. From germline, CDR1 is SNHLY and CDR2 FYNNEI. The CDR3 loop is CASSERGTQETQYF. The CDR3 DNA reads TGTGCCAGCAGTGAACGGGGAACCCAAGAGACCCAGTACTTC.

The gene calls are TRBV30 and TRBJ1-1, with 7 bases identical to TRBD1. Germline trimming cut 1 base from V and 5 bases from J; bases unmatched to any gene: 10. CDR3 length: 15 amino acids. CDR1 and CDR2 (germline): GTSNPN, SVGIG (reference sequence). As DNA, the CDR3 is TGTGCCTGGAGTGCCCGGGACAGATCATGGACTGAAGCTTTCTTT. It encodes CAWSARDRSWTEAFF.

The rearrangement uses TRBV7-3 and TRBJ2-7; 8 bases agree with TRBD2. V lost 5 bases and J lost 3; bases outside the gene matches: 6. CDR1 and CDR2 from the germline V gene are SGHTA and FQGTGA. The CDR3 runs to 14 residues. DNA of the CDR3: TGTGCCAGCAGCATCGGGGGGGTCGGCTACGAGCAGTACTTC. Amino acid sequence: CASSIGGVGYEQYF. Drawing the rest from reference TRBV7-3 and TRBJ2-7, the complete variable domain is GAGVSQTPSNKVTEKGKYVELRCDPISGHTALYWYRQSLGQGPEFLIYFQGTGAADDSGLPNDRFFAVRPEGSVSTLKIQRTERGDSAVYLCASSIGGVGYEQYFGPGTRLTVT.

This clone was observed a single time. The CDR3 loop is CASSQGMERTSYNEQFF. The DNA of the CDR3 is TGTGCCAGCAGCCAAGGAATGGAGCGGACCTCCTACAATGAGCAGTTCTTC. The chain has TRBV4-2 and TRBJ2-1; a weak D match, TRBD2 (5 bases). The CDR3 has 17 amino acids. The germline V gene has CDR1 LGHNA and CDR2 YNFKEQ. V was pared by 1 base and J by 0 bases, with 13 bases between.

The chain joins TRBV7-2 to TRBJ2-7; the match to TRBD2 covers 9 bases. V shed 5 bases, J shed 6 bases, and the junction held 8 bases outside the gene matches. The CDR3 has 14 residues. Germline-derived CDR1 and CDR2 are SGHTA and FQGNSA. The CDR3 DNA sequence: TGTGCCAGCAGCCGGGGACTAGCAGAGGGCGAGCAGTACTTC. Translated: CASSRGLAEGEQYF.

The chain joins TRBV28 to TRBJ1-5, with D unclear. The CDR3 totals 15 residues. V dropped 3 bases and J dropped 2 bases, with 11 bases sitting between them. Germline-derived CDR1 and CDR2 are MDHEN and SYDVKM. CDR3 nucleotide sequence: TGTGCCAGCAGTTTTCTTTCCCCGGGCAATCAGCCCCAGCATTTT. This encodes CASSFLSPGNQPQHF.